Listed below are T cell receptor beta chains from one sample, sequenced in a study of blood T cell repertoires in COVID-19. This table comes from immunoSEQ multiplex PCR, and its TCRdb copy is limited to in-frame clones, with some not included. The table has some 110,000 clones, 84% seen once. The sample taken for sequencing was PBMCs or T cells enriched from blood (not recorded which). All receptors derive from a woman between 25 and 40 years old who had recovered from COVID-19. Both conserved end residues are part of each CDR3. The order of the fields is D gene, V gene, clone size, J gene, CDR3 protein, CDR3 DNA. The D gene is left open where the match is weak. Rows may omit the clone size; those that give it use once, few, many or a size class.

>TRBD1|TRBV29-1|-|TRBJ1-1
CSLTTTGETEAFF
TGCAGCCTAACAACCACAGGGGAAACTGAAGCTTTCTTT
>TRBD2|TRBV5-6|-|TRBJ2-1
CASSLRTSANNEQFF
TGTGCCAGCAGCTTGCGGACTAGCGCCAACAATGAGCAGTTCTTC
>-|TRBV11-2|once|TRBJ1-3
CASSLGGSTRNTIYF
TGTGCCAGCAGCTTAGGGGGCAGTACTAGAAACACCATATATTTT
>TRBD2|TRBV27|-|TRBJ2-7
CASSGRRGTSIGKQYF
TGTGCCAGCAGTGGTAGACGCGGGACTAGTATCGGCAAGCAGTACTTC
>TRBD1|TRBV27|-|TRBJ2-7
CASSLMTGAYEQYF
TGTGCCAGCAGTTTAATGACAGGGGCCTACGAGCAGTACTTC
>TRBD1|TRBV30|-|TRBJ1-2
CAWSRDRGYGYTF
TGTGCCTGGAGTCGGGACAGGGGCTATGGCTACACCTTC
>TRBD2|TRBV5-1|-|TRBJ2-3
CASSLGSSGPPDTQYF
TGCGCCAGCAGCTTGGGGTCTAGCGGGCCCCCGGATACGCAGTATTTT
>-|TRBV15|-|TRBJ2-3
CATTQTGLGTDTQYF
TGTGCCACCACCCAGACGGGACTGGGCACAGATACGCAGTATTTT
>-|TRBV30|-|TRBJ2-1
CAWSGDWANNEQFF
TGTGCCTGGAGTGGGGACTGGGCGAACAATGAGCAGTTCTTC
>-|TRBV12-3/TRBV12-4|-|TRBJ2-1
CASSYPEPNEQFF
TGTGCCAGCAGTTATCCGGAGCCCAATGAGCAGTTCTTC
>TRBD2|TRBV19|-|TRBJ2-7
CASRASGIHEQYF
TGTGCCAGCAGGGCCAGCGGGATTCACGAGCAGTACTTC
>TRBD2|TRBV7-2|few|TRBJ2-7
CASSHQAPQRDPYEQYF
TGTGCCAGCAGCCACCAAGCCCCTCAGCGGGATCCCTACGAGCAGTACTTC
>-|TRBV2|-|TRBJ2-7
CASKGTSGYEQYF
TGTGCCAGCAAGGGAACGAGCGGGTACGAGCAGTACTTC
>TRBD1|TRBV5-6|-|TRBJ1-5
CASSLGQGGLGQPQHF
TGTGCCAGCAGCTTGGGACAGGGGGGCTTAGGACAGCCCCAGCATTTT
>-|TRBV30|-|TRBJ2-7
CAWNSGDTYEQYF
TGTGCCTGGAACTCAGGGGACACCTACGAGCAGTACTTC
>TRBD1|TRBV28|-|TRBJ1-5
CASSPITGVGQPQHF
TGTGCCAGCAGCCCTATCACAGGGGTGGGTCAGCCCCAGCATTTT
>TRBD2|TRBV19|few|TRBJ2-7
CASRKTVSGRTYEQYF
TGTGCCAGTAGGAAGACGGTATCCGGGAGGACCTACGAGCAGTACTTC
>TRBD1|TRBV28|-|TRBJ1-4
CASSLLTDRGRDEKLFF
TGTGCCAGCAGTTTATTAACGGACAGGGGGCGCGATGAAAAACTGTTTTTT
>TRBD2|TRBV4-1|-|TRBJ2-1
CASSQDHPLATTYNEQFF
TGCGCCAGCAGCCAAGATCACCCACTAGCGACTACCTACAATGAGCAGTTCTTC
>-|TRBV28|-|TRBJ1-4
CASSTGLGGEKLFF
TGTGCCAGCAGTACAGGGCTTGGGGGTGAAAAACTGTTTTTT
>-|TRBV7-2|few|TRBJ1-2
CASSLDSGGMGYGYTF
TGTGCCAGCAGCTTAGACTCGGGGGGTATGGGCTATGGCTACACCTTC
>-|TRBV5-1|-|TRBJ2-1
CASSLRLTPNNEQFF
TGCGCCAGCAGCTTGCGACTAACTCCTAACAATGAGCAGTTCTTC
>-|TRBV9|-|TRBJ2-5
CASSPGGLETQYF
TGTGCCAGCAGCCCCGGCGGGTTAGAGACCCAGTACTTC